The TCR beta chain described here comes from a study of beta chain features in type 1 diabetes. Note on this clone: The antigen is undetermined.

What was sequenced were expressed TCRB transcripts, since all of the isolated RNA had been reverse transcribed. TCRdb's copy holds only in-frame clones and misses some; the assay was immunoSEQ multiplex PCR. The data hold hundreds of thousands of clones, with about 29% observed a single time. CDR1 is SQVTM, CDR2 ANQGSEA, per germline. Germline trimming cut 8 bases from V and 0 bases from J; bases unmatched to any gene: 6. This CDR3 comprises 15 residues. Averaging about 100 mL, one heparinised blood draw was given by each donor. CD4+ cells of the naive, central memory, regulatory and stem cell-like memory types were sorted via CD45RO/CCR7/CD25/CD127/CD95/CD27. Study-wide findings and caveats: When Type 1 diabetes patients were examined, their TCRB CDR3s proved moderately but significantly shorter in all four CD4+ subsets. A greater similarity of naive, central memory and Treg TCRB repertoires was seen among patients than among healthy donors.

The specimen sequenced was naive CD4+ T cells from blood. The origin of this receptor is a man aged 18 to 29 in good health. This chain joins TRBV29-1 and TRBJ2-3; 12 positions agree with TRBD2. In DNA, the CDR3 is TGCAGCTTGGGACTAGCGGGCTCTAGCACAGATACGCAGTATTTT. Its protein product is CSLGLAGSSTDTQYF.